This T cell receptor (beta chain) was identified in a study of blood T cells in healthy people across ages. Alongside a J-beta primer mix, a sample-barcoded 5' primer served in a second PCR lasting roughly 7 to 12 cycles. TCRdb recomputed calls from the 5' RACE reads with MiXCR, one row per CDR3 protein. In the table there are fewer than 1.5 million distinct CDR3 sequences, approximately 38% of which are singletons. Concerning this clonotype: Its antigen remains unknown.

V lost 5 bases and J 7 bases, leaving 18 bases between the germline ends. Germline CDR1 LGHDT, CDR2 YNNKEL (reference sequence). This CDR3 contains 16 residues. Overall study findings and caveats: The study could not conclusively compare naive and antigen-experienced cells, given its unsorted PBMCs.

Sequences were obtained from blood. The gene calls are TRBV3-1 and TRBJ1-6; D possibly corresponds to TRBD1 (6 bases). This clonotype originated in a woman aged 18-29 years in good health. DNA of the CDR3: TGTGCCAGCAGCGAGATCCCGGACAGCAAAAATTCACCCCTCCACTTT. Translating it yields CASSEIPDSKNSPLHF.